The source of this T cell receptor (beta chain) is a study of T-cell reconstitution after alpha-beta-depleted transplantation in children. This clonotype came up many times. Its specificity is not known. Unique molecular identifiers were built into the TCRbeta library. In TCRdb, the PCR reads were re-called with MiXCR into one record per CDR3 protein. The data show 490,000 or so distinct CDR3 sequences, about 10% seen once. Whole-study results and caveats: Reportedly, alpha-beta T cells present about two months post-transplant originated from several hundred expanded clones of graft origin.

V shed 6 bases and J shed 0 bases, with 15 bases lying between them. Germline V gene data show CDR1 as MDHEN and CDR2 as SYDVKM. The CDR3 has 16 residues. The chain employs TRBV28 and TRBJ1-5; D might be TRBD1 (5 bases). The receptor was derived from a child aged 2 to 15 with inherited bone marrow failure, due to receive a stem cell transplant. The source material was PBMCs, sampled before TCRalphabeta/CD19-depleted stem cell transplant. CDR3 DNA: TGTGCCAGCAGCCTGACAGTGCCTTATAGCAATCAGCCCCAGCATTTT. It specifies CASSLTVPYSNQPQHF.